The present TCR beta chain was sequenced within a study of blood T cell repertoires in COVID-19. Study overall: Samples taken during acute and convalescent COVID-19 were collected in the United States, Italy and Spain. T cells, B-cell-depleted T cells, or PBMCs provided the cDNA or gDNA that served as material.

Produced via immunoSEQ multiplex PCR; TCRdb's table is partial and in-frame only. The repertoire holds approximately 31,000 clones, with approximately 85% as singletons. V shed 1 base and J 2 bases; nucleotides not matched to a gene: 8. Per the germline V gene, CDR1 is SGHDT and CDR2 is YYEEEE. This CDR3 is 17 amino acids long. The TCR comes from a woman in her sixties or seventies with active COVID-19. This chain uses TRBV5-6 with TRBJ1-5; 8 nucleotides line up with TRBD1. Sequenced input: peripheral blood. This CDR3 reads CASSLRTGRTGNQPQHF. The CDR3 nucleotides are TGTGCCAGCAGCTTGAGGACAGGGCGAACGGGCAATCAGCCCCAGCATTTT.